This entry features one T cell receptor (beta chain) sequence. Antigen unknown. The data were produced by immunoSEQ multiplex PCR, yet TCRdb's version contains in-frame clones alone and is incomplete. The table records about 97,000 clones, 75% to 95% of them present only once. The sample is drawn from a study of graft-versus-host responses after intestinal transplantation. This CDR3 comprises 16 residues. Between the trimmed V and J ends, which lost 3 bases and 2 bases, there was a span of 16 bases. Germline V CDR1 and CDR2: ENHRY, SYGVKD. Study-wide findings and caveats: Across patients carrying graft-donor T cell macrochimerism, allografts held high graft-versus-host to host-versus-graft clonal ratios. Peak GvH clone levels in circulation were associated with early post-transplant HvG declines. GvH clones detected in recipient marrow included some appearing first in ileum or blood.

The clonotype originates from a human patient who received an intestinal transplant, so some T cells may come from the graft donor. The material was PBMCs, obtained 450 to 480 days after intestinal transplant. The chain couples TRBV10-3 to TRBJ2-5, with D unclear. As DNA, the CDR3 is TGTGCCATCAGTGAACCCCGAGACACAAGTCAAGAGACCCAGTACTTC. Protein sequence: CAISEPRDTSQETQYF.